Reported below is one TCR beta chain. Its antigen is not known. Amplification used 60 Vbeta primers and 13 Jbeta primers. Original data processing: Tens of millions of unique TCR beta chains, 10 million to 14 million shared, were counted in a later analysis. Clones were read by immunoSEQ multiplex PCR, and TCRdb kept only the in-frame ones, dropping some. The DNA gave D and trimming, while V, J and clone size come from that table. Here the sample spans about 200,000 clones, around 70% being singletons. The entry originates in a study of cytomegalovirus exposure and HLA in healthy donors. Study findings and constraints: One cluster of highly shared sequence variants probably arose as a sequencing artifact. HLA alleles were associated with 18,000 or so TCR beta sequences in a later analysis at 0.05 false discovery rate.

The sample comprised PBMCs. The origin of this receptor is a man in his forties in good health and CMV-seropositive.

The CDR3, as DNA: TGTGCCAGCAGTTTAGGAGGATGGACTGAAGCTTTCTTT. This sequence encodes CASSLGGWTEAFF. The rearrangement uses TRBV27 and TRBJ1-1; D remains ambiguous. The V gene's germline CDR1 is MNHEY and CDR2 SMNVEV (reference sequence). There are 13 residues in the CDR3. Trimming left V 2 bases short and J 5 bases short, with 9 bases between.